This T cell receptor (beta chain) was recovered during a study of blood T cell repertoires in COVID-19. Overall study context: T cells, B-cell-depleted T cells, or PBMCs supplied cDNA or gDNA.

Per the germline V gene, CDR1 is SNHLY and CDR2 is FYNNEI. The CDR3 totals 13 residues. V shed 4 bases and J shed 7 bases, with 13 bases lying between them. The assay was immunoSEQ multiplex PCR, and TCRdb's table has in-frame clones only and misses some. The profile shows about 250,000 clones, over 75% of them singletons. Cohort allocation depended upon clinical history that participants reported. All recovered Cohort 3 donors got two negative PCRs, got clearance, or saw symptom resolution. This sequence joins TRBV2 and TRBJ1-1; D is undetermined. Sequencing used PBMCs or T cells enriched from blood (not recorded which). This TCR was recovered from a man between 35 and 55 years old who had recovered from COVID-19. The CDR3 DNA follows: TGTGCCAGCAGTGGGGAGCACGGGGTTGAAGCTTTCTTT. It specifies CASSGEHGVEAFF.